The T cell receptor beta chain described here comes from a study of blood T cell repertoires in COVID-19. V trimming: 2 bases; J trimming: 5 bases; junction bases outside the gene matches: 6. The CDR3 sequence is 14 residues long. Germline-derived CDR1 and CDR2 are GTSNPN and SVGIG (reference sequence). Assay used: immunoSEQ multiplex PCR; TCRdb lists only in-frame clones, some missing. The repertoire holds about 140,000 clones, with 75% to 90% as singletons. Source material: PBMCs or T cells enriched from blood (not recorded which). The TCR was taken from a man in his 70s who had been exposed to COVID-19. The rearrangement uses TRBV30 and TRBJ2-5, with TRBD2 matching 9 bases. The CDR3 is CAWSWRGGLETQYF. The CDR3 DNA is TGTGCCTGGAGTTGGCGGGGGGGCCTGGAGACCCAGTACTTC. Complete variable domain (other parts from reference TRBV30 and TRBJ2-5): SQTIHQWPATLVQPVGSPLSLECTVEGTSNPNLYWYRQAAGRGLQLLFYSVGIGQISSEVPQNLSASRPQDRQFILSSKKLLLSDSGFYLCAWSWRGGLETQYFGPGTRLLVL.